This entry lists 27 T cell receptor beta chains sequenced from one sample in a study of blood T cell repertoires in COVID-19 (dated by TCRdb to the early 2020s). Receptors were amplified or captured by the immunoSEQ multiplex PCR assay. Here the immuneACCESS table is served through TCRdb, limited to in-frame sequences with V and J called. Missing clones are a known gap in these copies; in checked studies unresolved V genes cover under half, and the rest lacks a known reason. The sample data list approximately 240,000 clones, and about four fifths of these were observed just once. Approximately 1.3% of the sample is in the top ten clones. The sequenced material came from PBMCs or T cells enriched from blood (not recorded which). These receptors came from a woman aged 40 to 55 with acute COVID-19.

The rearrangement links TRBV30 to TRBJ2-5; D might be TRBD1 (5 bases). The CDR3 has 13 amino acids. V was trimmed by 1 base and J by 0 bases, leaving 6 bases between them. Germline V gives CDR1 GTSNPN, CDR2 SVGIG (reference sequence). As DNA, the CDR3 is TGTGCCTGGAGTGGACAGTACCAAGAGACCCAGTACTTC. Protein sequence: CAWSGQYQETQYF.

The V and J genes are TRBV7-2 and TRBJ2-1; 11 bases line up with TRBD2. CDR1 and CDR2 (germline): SGHTA, FQGNSA. Trimming took 3 bases from V and 8 from J; bases not matched to a gene: 6. The length of the CDR3 is 15 residues. The CDR3 region is CASSFRIAGGDEQFF. CDR3 in DNA: TGTGCCAGCAGCTTCAGGATAGCGGGAGGGGATGAGCAGTTCTTC.

V gene TRBV4-2 combines with J gene TRBJ2-1; tentatively, D is TRBD2 (5 bases). The CDR3 spans 16 residues. CDR1 and CDR2 from the germline V gene are LGHNA and YNFKEQ. Trimming pared 2 bases from V and 0 bases from J, leaving 11 bases between. The CDR3 sequence is CASSQSLAGSYNEQFF. The DNA of the CDR3 is TGTGCCAGCAGCCAATCGCTAGCAGGCTCCTACAATGAGCAGTTCTTC.

The chain combines TRBV5-1 with TRBJ2-1; 9 bases line up with TRBD1. With V trimmed by 4 bases and J by 8 bases, 7 bases remained unmatched. CDR1 is SGHRS, CDR2 YFSETQ, per germline. There are 14 residues in the CDR3. CDR3 protein: CASSPHRTGDEQFF. Here the CDR3 DNA reads TGCGCCAGCAGCCCTCACCGGACAGGGGATGAGCAGTTCTTC.

There are a few counts of this clone. The chain carries TRBV29-1 and TRBJ1-2; TRBD1 agrees at 7 bases. In germline, CDR1 is SQVTM, CDR2 ANQGSEA. V shed 3 bases, J shed 2 bases, and the junction held 3 bases outside the gene matches. The length of the CDR3 is 13 residues. The chain's CDR3 is CSVEDRQNYGYTF. Here the CDR3 DNA reads TGCAGCGTTGAGGACAGGCAGAACTATGGCTACACCTTC. The entire variable domain, with the rest obtained from reference TRBV29-1 and TRBJ1-2, is as follows: SAVISQKPSRDICQRGTSLTIQCQVDSQVTMMFWYRQQPGQSLTLIATANQGSEATYESGFVIDKFPISRPNLTFSTLTVSNMSPEDSSIYLCSVEDRQNYGYTFGSGTRLTVV.

The chain links TRBV9 to TRBJ2-1, with 13 bases matching TRBD2. The CDR3 consists of 16 residues. J gave up 5 bases and V 4 bases, and 6 bases lay outside the gene matches. CDR1 is SGDLS and CDR2 is YYNGEE in the germline V gene. CDR3 sequence reads: CASSTRTSGRHNEQFF. CDR3 bases: TGTGCCAGCAGCACAAGGACTAGCGGGAGACACAATGAGCAGTTCTTC. The variable domain in full, with the rest retrieved from reference TRBV9 and TRBJ2-1, is DSGVTQTPKHLITATGQRVTLRCSPRSGDLSVYWYQQSLDQGLQFLIQYYNGEERAKGNILERFSAQQFPDLHSELNLSSLELGDSALYFCASSTRTSGRHNEQFFGPGTRLTVL.

The J gene is TRBJ1-4, the V gene TRBV19, with D maybe TRBD1 (6 bases). The CDR3 totals 15 residues. Germline values: CDR1 LNHDA, CDR2 SQIVND (reference sequence). V gave up 7 bases and J gave up 8 bases, with 20 bases separating them. The CDR3 loop reads CASNHPSQGGEKLFF. The CDR3 region has the DNA TGTGCCAGTAACCATCCCTCACAGGGTGGCGAAAAACTGTTTTTT.

The chain links TRBV6-4 to TRBJ2-1, with a tentative D call TRBD2 (5 bases). Germline V lookup: CDR1 MRHNA, CDR2 SNTAGT. The ends were cut back, 3 bases at V and 8 bases at J, with 14 bases in the middle. This CDR3 has 14 amino acids. CDR3 protein: CASSERANRDEQFF. DNA for the CDR3: TGTGCCAGCAGTGAGAGGGCGAACCGGGATGAGCAGTTCTTC.

V and J are TRBV4-1 and TRBJ2-1; 7 positions agree with TRBD1. V dropped 4 bases and J dropped 4; count of bases not matched to a gene: 7. CDR3 length: 15 amino acids. From germline, CDR1 is MGHRA and CDR2 YSYEKL. The CDR3 DNA is TGCGCCAGCAGCCTACGACAGGGAGAGTACAATGAGCAGTTCTTC. Residues: CASSLRQGEYNEQFF.

J is TRBJ2-1 and V is TRBV9; TRBD2 is a possible D gene (6 bases). V lost 0 bases, J lost 8 bases, and 12 bases lay in between. This CDR3 is built from 14 residues. Germline V CDR1 and CDR2: SGDLS, YYNGEE. The CDR3 nucleotides are TGTGCCAGCAGCGTAGCGACCGGGAGTTATGAGCAGTTCTTC. This gives the protein CASSVATGSYEQFF.

This clone was recorded once. CDR3 nucleotides: TGTGCCAGCAGCGTAGACGAGAGGGGGACTGAAGCTTTCTTT. The encoded protein is CASSVDERGTEAFF. The chain carries TRBV9 and TRBJ1-1, with D perhaps matching TRBD1 (6 bases). Germline V gene data show CDR1 as SGDLS and CDR2 as YYNGEE. The CDR3 is made up of 14 amino acids. The V end lost 0 bases, the J end lost 5 bases, and 11 bases lay between the germline ends.

This clone was recorded once. CDR3 sequence: CSAAELGEAFF. The CDR3 nucleotides are TGCAGTGCTGCGGAATTGGGTGAAGCTTTCTTT. V usage is TRBV20-1 and J usage is TRBJ1-1, with D unresolved. The V end lost 5 bases, the J end lost 7 bases, and 11 bases lay between the germline ends. Per the germline V gene, CDR1 is DFQATT and CDR2 is SNEGSKA (reference sequence). The CDR3 sequence is 11 residues long.

The rearrangement joins TRBV5-6 to TRBJ1-5, with D possibly TRBD1 on 5 matching bases. The germline V gene has CDR1 SGHDT and CDR2 YYEEEE. This CDR3 comprises 15 residues. Trimming cost V 2 bases and J 6 bases, with 15 bases left between them. As DNA, the CDR3 is TGTGCCAGCAGCTTCCAGGGCCGGCCTGGTCAGCCCCAGCATTTT. Translating gives CASSFQGRPGQPQHF.

The V call is TRBV28, the J call TRBJ1-1; 8 positions agree with TRBD1. V dropped 7 bases and J dropped 5; count of bases not matched to a gene: 6. Germline loops: CDR1 MDHEN, CDR2 SYDVKM. CDR3 size: 13 residues. The CDR3 region is CASIGQGWTEAFF. The CDR3, as DNA: TGTGCCAGCATTGGACAGGGCTGGACTGAAGCTTTCTTT.

The rearrangement joins TRBV6-9 to TRBJ2-5; D is unclear. The ends were cut back, 2 bases at V and 5 bases at J, with 3 bases in the middle. The CDR3 extends over 11 amino acids. CDR1 is MNHGY, CDR2 SVAAGI, per germline. The CDR3 coding sequence is TGTGCCAGCAGTTATCGGGAGACCCAGTACTTC. Protein: CASSYRETQYF.

The gene calls are TRBV10-3 and TRBJ2-3, with 7 bases aligning to TRBD1. The V and J ends lost 8 bases and 0 bases, in that order; junction bases with no gene match: 8. This CDR3 is built from 15 residues. Germline assignment: CDR1 ENHRY and CDR2 SYGVKD. CDR3 amino acids: CAIRAGQASTDTQYF. CDR3 nucleotide sequence: TGTGCCATCCGGGCCGGACAGGCCAGCACAGATACGCAGTATTTT.

The chain employs TRBV10-3 and TRBJ1-2; D remains ambiguous. The germline V and J ends were trimmed by 0 bases and 4 bases, with 15 bases remaining between them. Germline CDR1 is ENHRY and CDR2 is SYGVKD. CDR3 length: 16 amino acids. The CDR3 protein is CAISESLGLAGYGYTF. CDR3 nucleotide sequence: TGTGCCATCAGTGAGTCCCTTGGCCTCGCAGGCTATGGCTACACCTTC.

This clone was picked up one time. The chain employs TRBV7-9 and TRBJ2-1; TRBD2 is a possible D gene (6 bases). CDR3 length equals 13 residues. V lost 5 bases and J 8 bases, leaving 13 bases between the germline ends. Looked up from germline, CDR1 is SEHNR and CDR2 is FQNEAQ (reference sequence). Here the CDR3 DNA reads TGTGCCAGCAGCCGCGGGCCGGGGGATGAGCAGTTCTTC. Translation: CASSRGPGDEQFF.

This rearrangement joins TRBV3-1 (or the pseudogene TRBV3-2) to TRBJ2-1; 13 nucleotides line up with TRBD2. CDR3 size: 14 residues. In germline, CDR1 is LGHDT, CDR2 YNNKEL (reference sequence). With 1 base clipped from V and 9 bases from J, the junction kept 0 bases outside the gene matches. This CDR3 is CASSQGTSGSEQFF. For the CDR3, the DNA is TGTGCCAGCAGCCAAGGGACTAGCGGGAGTGAGCAGTTCTTC.

The CDR3 DNA reads as TGTGCCAGTAGTACTCGACTCCAGCGGATACCCGAGCAGTACTTC. Amino acids: CASSTRLQRIPEQYF. The V gene is TRBV19, the J gene TRBJ2-7, with D possibly being TRBD2 (5 bases). Germline lookup yields CDR1 LNHDA and CDR2 SQIVND (reference sequence). CDR3 length: 15 amino acids. Between the trimmed V and J ends, which lost 4 bases and 6 bases, there was a span of 19 bases.

This clone came up many times. The V gene is TRBV9, the J gene TRBJ2-5; D is perhaps TRBD1 (6 bases). In germline, CDR1 is SGDLS, CDR2 YYNGEE. This CDR3 comprises 16 residues. V was clipped by 0 bases and J by 0 bases, with 12 bases between them. The CDR3 region has the DNA TGTGCCAGCAGCGTAGTCGCAGGGGAGTACCAAGAGACCCAGTACTTC. Amino acids: CASSVVAGEYQETQYF.

The gene calls are TRBV4-2 and TRBJ1-2, with TRBD1 matching 7 bases. Per germline, CDR1 LGHNA and CDR2 YNFKEQ. With V trimmed by 3 bases and J by 0 bases, 4 bases remained unmatched. CDR3 length: 15 amino acids. The CDR3 bases are TGTGCCAGCAGCCAGCCGGACAGGTCTAACTATGGCTACACCTTC. Translation: CASSQPDRSNYGYTF.

This clone showed up just once. The chain links TRBV3-1 (or the pseudogene TRBV3-2) to TRBJ2-1; the D gene is possibly TRBD1 (5 bases). CDR3 length: 15 amino acids. Germline V gives CDR1 LGHDT, CDR2 YNNKEL (reference sequence). The V and J ends lost 1 base and 2 bases respectively, with 9 bases between them. The DNA for the CDR3 is TGTGCCAGCAGCCAAGTTGCAGGGACCTACAATGAGCAGTTCTTC. Translation: CASSQVAGTYNEQFF.

For the CDR3, the DNA is TGTGCCAGCACCTGGGCACTTTTAGACTACGAGCAGTACTTC. This translates into CASTWALLDYEQYF. The rearrangement links TRBV21-1 to TRBJ2-7; the D call of TRBD1 is as the table states it, not checked on the DNA. TRBV21-1 is a pseudogene locus. The CDR3 loop spans 14 amino acids.

The chain has TRBV29-1 and TRBJ1-2; D is ambiguous. The CDR3 sequence is 9 residues long. Germline CDR1 and CDR2: SQVTM and ANQGSEA. V was cut by 8 bases and J by 5 bases, with 6 bases left in between. The CDR3 DNA follows: TGCAGCATCGAGTATGGCTACACCTTC. Translation gives CSIEYGYTF.

The chain links TRBV6-5 to TRBJ1-1, with D tentatively TRBD1 (5 bases). With 6 bases removed from V and 0 bases from J, the gap between germline ends came to 5 bases. The CDR3 totals 12 residues. Germline V lookup: CDR1 MNHEY, CDR2 SVGAGI. DNA for the CDR3: TGTGCCAGCAGGACAGTGAACACTGAAGCTTTCTTT. Translating it yields CASRTVNTEAFF.

V gene TRBV30 combines with J gene TRBJ2-1; 9 bases are shared with TRBD2. The germline V gene has CDR1 GTSNPN and CDR2 SVGIG (reference sequence). CDR3 length equals 15 residues. V lost 1 base and J lost 6; bases outside the gene matches: 7. CDR3 amino acids: CAWSALAGQVNEQFF. The CDR3 DNA reads as TGTGCCTGGAGTGCCCTAGCGGGGCAGGTCAATGAGCAGTTCTTC.